Listed here are 13 T cell receptor beta chains from one sample, sequenced in a study of vaccination effects on CD4 cells after COVID-19. Antigen-specific CD4+ T cells were first expanded with viral peptide pools by the ViraFEST assay and only then sequenced. Researchers isolated CD4+ T cells once approximately eleven days of culture had elapsed. Everyone in the study got two shots of either the BNT162b2 or mRNA-1273 vaccine. Here immunoSEQ multiplex PCR was the method, and the copy in TCRdb shows in-frame clones only, minus some. The sample has under 85,000 clones, around 77% seen once. Antigens of these TCRs are unknown. The sample consisted of CD4+ T cells from PBMCs cultured with HCoV-OC43 spike peptides, taken after COVID-19 vaccination. Subset specified: HCoV-OC43 spike overlapping peptide pool stimulation. These receptors came from a human donor who received a COVID-19 vaccine.

The chain carries TRBV3-1 (or the pseudogene TRBV3-2) and TRBJ1-4; weak D call: TRBD1 (5 bases). The germline V gene has CDR1 LGHDT and CDR2 YNNKEL (reference sequence). Trimming removed 4 bases at V and 6 bases at J, with 12 bases between. The CDR3 has 14 residues. CDR3 in amino acids: CASSPRDGDEKLFF. Here the CDR3 DNA reads TGTGCCAGCAGCCCCCGGGACGGTGATGAAAAACTGTTTTTT.

This rearrangement joins TRBV4-1 to TRBJ1-4; D is unclear. Germline V lookup: CDR1 MGHRA, CDR2 YSYEKL. CDR3 length: 13 amino acids. Trimming left V 1 base short and J 8 bases short, with 8 bases between. This CDR3 reads CASSQVPGEKLFF. As DNA, the CDR3 is TGCGCCAGCAGCCAAGTTCCGGGGGAAAAACTGTTTTTT.

The V gene is TRBV5-6, the J gene TRBJ1-1; TRBD1 matches at 11 bases. The CDR3 is 15 residues long. V lost 0 bases, J lost 10 bases, and 8 bases stayed unmatched. Looked up from germline, CDR1 is SGHDT and CDR2 is YYEEEE. Here the CDR3 DNA reads TGTGCCAGCAGCTTGGCCGGGACAGGGGGTTTCGGAGCTTTCTTT. Protein sequence: CASSLAGTGGFGAFF.

This chain joins TRBV5-6 and TRBJ1-1; no clear D. The CDR3 totals 14 residues. CDR1 and CDR2 from the germline V gene are SGHDT and YYEEEE. Trimming cost V 0 bases and J 0 bases, with 6 bases left between them. CDR3 loop: CASSLVRVNTEAFF. CDR3 bases: TGTGCCAGCAGCTTGGTGCGTGTGAACACTGAAGCTTTCTTT.

A few counts support this clone. The rearrangement uses TRBV4-1 and TRBJ1-4; D unresolved. Trimming pared 4 bases from V and 5 bases from J, leaving 14 bases between. Germline assignment: CDR1 MGHRA and CDR2 YSYEKL. The CDR3 totals 15 residues. The CDR3 loop is CASSPNLLSNEKLFF. The CDR3 region has the DNA TGCGCCAGCAGCCCTAACTTATTATCGAATGAAAAACTGTTTTTT.

The chain links TRBV30 to TRBJ1-2; D perhaps matches TRBD1 (5 bases). Trimming took 6 bases from V and 0 from J, leaving 11 bases between them. Germline CDR1 and CDR2: GTSNPN and SVGIG (reference sequence). The CDR3 length is 13 residues. The CDR3 DNA reads as TGTGCCTGTAAGAGGACAACTAACTATGGCTACACCTTC. Amino acids: CACKRTTNYGYTF.

The rearrangement joins TRBV12-3 or TRBV12-4 to TRBJ1-2, with TRBD1 as a possible D gene (6 bases). There are 13 residues in the CDR3. The V and J ends lost 6 bases and 1 base respectively, with 9 bases between them. The CDR3 sequence: CASRRTDNYGYTF. The DNA for the CDR3 is TGTGCCAGCAGGAGGACAGATAACTATGGCTACACCTTC.

This chain connects TRBV28 to TRBJ1-2; D is undetermined. Germline CDR1 MDHEN, CDR2 SYDVKM. The ends were cut back, 8 bases at V and 4 bases at J, with 17 bases in the middle. CDR3 length equals 14 residues. CDR3 sequence: CASAPSRPGYGYTF. In DNA, the CDR3 is TGTGCCAGCGCCCCGAGTAGGCCGGGCTATGGCTACACCTTC.

J is TRBJ2-7 and V is TRBV6-6; 9 bases map to TRBD2. Germline-derived CDR1 and CDR2 are MNHNY and SVGAGI (reference sequence). The CDR3 contains 15 residues. V lost 3 bases to trimming and J lost 4 bases; unmatched junction nucleotides: 7. In nucleotides, the CDR3 is TGTGCCAGCAGTTATGAGCGGGGGGTACATTACGAGCAGTACGTC. Translation gives CASSYERGVHYEQYV.

J is TRBJ2-1 and V is TRBV11-1; 10 bases map to TRBD1. The CDR3 is 15 amino acids. V gave up 6 bases and J gave up 0 bases; unmatched junction bases: 2. Per the germline V gene, CDR1 is SGHAT and CDR2 is FQDESV (reference sequence). The CDR3 spells CASSRDRGSYNEQFF. The DNA of the CDR3 is TGTGCCAGCAGTCGGGACAGGGGCTCCTACAATGAGCAGTTCTTC.

The chain couples TRBV19 to TRBJ1-4, with D possibly TRBD1 on 5 matching bases. Trimming left V 9 bases short and J 8 bases short, with 22 bases between. In germline, CDR1 is LNHDA, CDR2 SQIVND (reference sequence). The length of the CDR3 is 15 residues. The DNA for the CDR3 is TGTGCCAGGATAGGGAAGGACGGACAATTAGAAAAACTGTTTTTT. It is translated as CARIGKDGQLEKLFF. Filled out from reference TRBV19 and TRBJ1-4, the complete variable domain reads DGGITQSPKYLFRKEGQNVTLSCEQNLNHDAMYWYRQDPGQGLRLIYYSQIVNDFQKGDIAEGYSVSREKKESFPLTVTSAQKNPTAFYLCARIGKDGQLEKLFFGSGTQLSVL.

The J gene is TRBJ2-5, the V gene TRBV12-3 or TRBV12-4; D uncertain. Deletions cut 7 bases from V and 9 bases from J, with 18 bases between. The CDR3 spans 13 residues. The CDR3 sequence: CASKQSQLRAQYF. In DNA, the CDR3 is TGTGCCAGCAAACAAAGCCAACTTCGGGCCCAGTACTTC.

The V call is TRBV25-1, the J call TRBJ2-1; TRBD1 aligns across 7 bases. This CDR3 has 16 amino acids. Losses at the gene ends were 3 bases for V and 0 bases for J; bases not matched to a gene: 5. The germline CDR1 and CDR2 sequences are MGHDK and SYGVNS. The DNA for the CDR3 is TGTGCCAGCAGTGACGACAGGGCCAGCTCCTACAATGAGCAGTTCTTC. It specifies CASSDDRASSYNEQFF.